The 31 T cell receptor beta chains listed next were all sequenced from one sample in a study of radiotherapy plus CTLA-4 blockade in lung cancer. The assay was immunoSEQ multiplex PCR, and TCRdb's table has in-frame clones only and misses some. The sample records approximately 78,000 clones, roughly 78% being singletons. This specimen consisted of peripheral blood, obtained from a patient treated with radiotherapy plus ipilimumab. These receptors were taken from a human donor with non-small cell lung cancer who had a complete response to radiotherapy plus ipilimumab.

This chain joins TRBV30 and TRBJ1-4; D possibly corresponds to TRBD1 (6 bases). The germline V gene has CDR1 GTSNPN and CDR2 SVGIG (reference sequence). There are 16 residues in the CDR3. Trimming stripped 3 bases from V and 0 bases from J, with 14 bases between. For the CDR3, the DNA is TGTGCCTGGAGCCGCCGGGGGGCCTCAACTAATGAAAAACTGTTTTTT. It encodes CAWSRRGASTNEKLFF.

The chain links TRBV25-1 to TRBJ1-5, with D perhaps matching TRBD1 (5 bases). Trimming removed 2 bases at V and 8 bases at J, with 13 bases between. This CDR3 region has 14 residues. Per the germline V gene, CDR1 is MGHDK and CDR2 is SYGVNS. The DNA of the CDR3 is TGTGCCAGCAGTGAAGGTGGCAGGGTGAAGCCCCAGCATTTT. Amino acid sequence: CASSEGGRVKPQHF.

The rearrangement links TRBV27 to TRBJ2-3; maybe TRBD1 (6 bases). CDR3 size: 15 residues. Trimming removed 5 bases from V and 6 bases from J, with 18 bases in between. From germline, CDR1 is MNHEY and CDR2 SMNVEV (reference sequence). The CDR3 loop is CASSIRMGAADTQYF. Here the CDR3 DNA reads TGTGCCAGCAGTATCCGGATGGGGGCCGCTGATACGCAGTATTTT.

This chain links TRBV10-3 with TRBJ1-6, with D hard to call. V was pared by 7 bases and J by 5 bases, with 9 bases between. Germline lookup yields CDR1 ENHRY and CDR2 SYGVKD. This CDR3 has 13 residues. CDR3 DNA sequence: TGTGCCATCACGCAGGCTAATAATTCACCCCTCCACTTT. It translates to CAITQANNSPLHF.

The genes are TRBV14 and TRBJ1-2; TRBD1 is a possible D gene (6 bases). The CDR3 contains 13 residues. The V gene's germline CDR1 is SGHDN and CDR2 FVKESK. Trimming took off 4 bases at V and 6 bases at J, with 12 bases between the two ends. In DNA form, the CDR3 reads TGTGCCAGCAGCCCTCAACAGGGACATGGCTACACCTTC. It specifies CASSPQQGHGYTF.

The chain carries TRBV14 and TRBJ1-1; a possible D gene is TRBD1 (6 bases). Germline V gives CDR1 SGHDN, CDR2 FVKESK. The CDR3 sequence is 17 residues long. V gave up 4 bases and J gave up 0 bases, with 18 bases separating them. CDR3 in DNA: TGTGCCAGCAGCCCCCCACGTGGGACACGCCTGAACACTGAAGCTTTCTTT. This translates into CASSPPRGTRLNTEAFF. Using reference TRBV14 and TRBJ1-1 for the parts outside the CDR3, the full variable domain is EAGVTQFPSHSVIEKGQTVTLRCDPISGHDNLYWYRRVMGKEIKFLLHFVKESKQDESGMPNNRFLAERTGGTYSTLKVQPAELEDSGVYFCASSPPRGTRLNTEAFFGQGTRLTVV.

The chain has TRBV19 and TRBJ2-3; D unresolved. Trimming removed 3 bases from V and 0 bases from J, with 10 bases in between. In germline, CDR1 is LNHDA, CDR2 SQIVND (reference sequence). There are 15 residues in the CDR3. CDR3 region: CASSISMASTDTQYF. CDR3 nucleotides: TGTGCCAGTAGTATTTCTATGGCTAGCACAGATACGCAGTATTTT.

The genes are TRBV5-8 and TRBJ1-5; 7 bases align to TRBD1. Germline CDR1 is SGHTS and CDR2 is YDEGEE. The CDR3 contains 15 residues. V dropped 3 bases and J dropped 6; count of bases not matched to a gene: 9. In DNA form, the CDR3 reads TGTGCCAGCAGCTCCGGGACAGTCTTTTTTCAGCCCCAGCATTTT. Translated, it gives CASSSGTVFFQPQHF.

V is TRBV2 and J is TRBJ1-2, with 7 positions matching TRBD1. CDR1 and CDR2 from the germline V gene are SNHLY and FYNNEI. With 6 bases clipped from V and 3 bases from J, the junction kept 19 bases outside the gene matches. CDR3 length equals 18 residues. This CDR3 is CASSRFPLGQGVHYGYTF. The CDR3 region has the DNA TGTGCCAGCAGCCGCTTCCCACTTGGGCAGGGGGTTCACTATGGCTACACCTTC.

The genes are TRBV14 and TRBJ1-2; no clear D gene. V lost 0 bases to trimming and J lost 8 bases, with 13 bases between them. CDR3 length: 14 amino acids. Germline CDR1 SGHDN, CDR2 FVKESK. The CDR3 DNA is TGTGCCAGCAGCCAAGATCTGTCCACTCGGGGCTACACCTTC. Translated, it gives CASSQDLSTRGYTF. The full variable domain, in which reference TRBV14 and TRBJ1-2 provide the parts outside the CDR3, is EAGVTQFPSHSVIEKGQTVTLRCDPISGHDNLYWYRRVMGKEIKFLLHFVKESKQDESGMPNNRFLAERTGGTYSTLKVQPAELEDSGVYFCASSQDLSTRGYTFGSGTRLTVV.

This clone was observed a single time. The chain carries TRBV7-2 and TRBJ2-7, with a weak D call TRBD1 (6 bases). CDR3 length: 15 amino acids. CDR1 is SGHTA, CDR2 FQGNSA, per germline. V was shortened by 2 bases and J by 0 bases, with 11 bases between the two germline ends. The CDR3 DNA follows: TGTGCCAGCAGCTTACGAAGGGGGAGCTCCTACGAGCAGTACTTC. Its protein product is CASSLRRGSSYEQYF.

This clone was seen once. The chain recombines TRBV12-2 with TRBJ2-7; the tabulated D call, TRBD1, remains unverified against the DNA. TRBV12-2 is labeled a pseudogene. The CDR3 extends over 13 amino acids. CDR3: CASRLAKTIEQYF. The CDR3 coding sequence is TGTGCAAGTCGCTTAGCAAAAACAATCGAGCAGTACTTC.

The chain combines TRBV18 with TRBJ1-5; D uncertain. Germline CDR1 is KGHSH and CDR2 is LQKENI. V dropped 2 bases and J dropped 0 bases, with 2 bases sitting between them. CDR3 length: 13 amino acids. CDR3 bases: TGTGCCAGCTCACCAGTTAGCAATCAGCCCCAGCATTTT. Amino acid sequence: CASSPVSNQPQHF.

This clone occurred a few times. This chain uses TRBV11-2 with TRBJ2-1; TRBD2 matches 8 bases. The CDR3 is 15 residues long. The V gene's germline CDR1 is SGHAT and CDR2 FQNNGV. V shed 0 bases and J 4 bases; nucleotides not matched to a gene: 2. CDR3 protein: CASSLEAGGYNEQFF. The CDR3 coding sequence is TGTGCCAGCAGCTTAGAGGCGGGAGGTTACAATGAGCAGTTCTTC.

This chain links TRBV10-3 with TRBJ2-1, with D perhaps TRBD2 (6 bases). The CDR3 runs to 16 residues. Germline lookup yields CDR1 ENHRY and CDR2 SYGVKD. Trimming shortened V by 0 bases and J by 9 bases, and 18 bases separated the two germline ends. The CDR3 nucleotides read TGTGCCATCAGTGAGTCACGGGGGTCCTCACGGGGTGAGCAGTTCTTC. Translated: CAISESRGSSRGEQFF.

The rearrangement joins TRBV27 to TRBJ2-2; no reliable D call. Germline V gene lookup returns CDR1 MNHEY and CDR2 SMNVEV (reference sequence). The CDR3 consists of 15 residues. The ends were cut back, 2 bases at V and 7 bases at J, with 14 bases in the middle. The CDR3 bases are TGTGCCAGCAGTTTAATGCGTGGGGTTAACGGGGAGCTGTTTTTT. Amino acid sequence: CASSLMRGVNGELFF.

This chain joins TRBV29-1 and TRBJ2-1; 14 nucleotides agree with TRBD2. Germline V gives CDR1 SQVTM, CDR2 ANQGSEA. V was clipped by 5 bases and J by 10 bases; unmatched bases: 7. The CDR3 sequence is 14 residues long. CDR3 DNA: TGCAGCGTTTCCGGGACTAGCGGGAGAGGGGAGCAGTTCTTC. Translated, it gives CSVSGTSGRGEQFF.

V and J are TRBV11-2 and TRBJ1-1, with 7 bases fitting TRBD1. Losses at the gene ends were 5 bases for V and 4 bases for J; bases not matched to a gene: 7. The CDR3 contains 14 residues. The germline V gene encodes CDR1 SGHAT and CDR2 FQNNGV. The DNA of the CDR3 is TGTGCCAGCAGCCGAAGGGGGCTTGGCACTGAAGCTTTCTTT. Protein sequence: CASSRRGLGTEAFF.

This chain connects TRBV14 to TRBJ2-1; 10 positions match TRBD1. This CDR3 is built from 18 residues. In germline, CDR1 is SGHDN, CDR2 FVKESK. V gave up 3 bases and J gave up 5 bases; unmatched junction bases: 13. CDR3 sequence reads: CASSHRQGAALANNEQFF. CDR3 in DNA: TGTGCCAGCAGCCACAGACAGGGGGCCGCGTTAGCGAACAATGAGCAGTTCTTC.

A few counts support this clone. V usage is TRBV21-1 and J usage is TRBJ2-7; the listed D gene, TRBD1, was not tested against the DNA. TRBV21-1 is tagged as a pseudogene. The CDR3 extends over 14 amino acids. The CDR3 region has the DNA TGTGCCAGCAGCAAAAGGACAGGTCCCTGCGAGCAGTACGTC. Translated: CASSKRTGPCEQYV.

This chain uses TRBV5-4 with TRBJ1-1; D is undetermined. The V gene lost 2 bases and the J gene lost 1 base, with 6 bases spanning the gap. The CDR3 length is 13 residues. Per germline, CDR1 SGHNT and CDR2 YYREEE (reference sequence). The DNA of the CDR3 is TGTGCCAGCAGCTTTGGCTCGAACACTGAAGCTTTCTTT. Translation: CASSFGSNTEAFF.

This clone was counted only a few times. The gene calls are TRBV5-4 and TRBJ2-7; D gene unclear. The CDR3 consists of 13 residues. Germline CDR1 SGHNT, CDR2 YYREEE (reference sequence). V was cut by 3 bases and J by 3 bases, with 10 bases left in between. The DNA for the CDR3 is TGTGCCAGCAGCTCCTTCGCAAGCTACGAGCAGTACTTC. Encoded protein: CASSSFASYEQYF.

The chain joins TRBV10-3 to TRBJ2-7; 11 bases are a match to TRBD2. Germline CDR1 is ENHRY and CDR2 is SYGVKD. Trimming removed 5 bases from V and 3 bases from J; junction bases left unmatched: 3. The CDR3 runs to 14 residues. CDR3 amino acids: CAISPGTSGYEQYV. In nucleotides, the CDR3 is TGTGCCATCAGTCCCGGGACTAGCGGCTACGAGCAGTACGTC.

The chain uses TRBV6-1 and TRBJ1-3; no clear D gene. CDR1 MNHNS and CDR2 SASEGT come from the germline V gene. This CDR3 is 13 amino acids long. V was trimmed by 7 bases and J by 4 bases, leaving 11 bases between them. CDR3 sequence (DNA): TGTGCCAGCAACTGGGGATCCGGAAACACCATATATTTT. It is translated as CASNWGSGNTIYF.

The chain recombines TRBV19 with TRBJ2-1, with TRBD2 as a possible D gene (7 bases). The CDR3 extends over 16 amino acids. V lost 5 bases and J 6 bases, leaving 20 bases between the germline ends. Germline loops: CDR1 LNHDA, CDR2 SQIVND (reference sequence). The CDR3 nucleotides read TGTGCCAGTAGTGTGGGCAGTAGGGGGAGGGTCAATGAGCAGTTCTTC. As protein: CASSVGSRGRVNEQFF.

V usage is TRBV6-5 and J usage is TRBJ2-7; 8 bases align to TRBD1. The tail of the sequence fits TRBJ2-1 better, so the J call may be wrong. There are 15 residues in the CDR3. The germline V gene has CDR1 MNHEY and CDR2 SVGAGI. The CDR3 region has the DNA TGTGCCAGCAGCCGAGCATCAGGGGGCGGGAATGAGCAGTTCTTC. It specifies CASSRASGGGNEQFF.

CDR3 residues: CASSKTGQTYEQYF. Here the CDR3 DNA reads TGTGCCAGCAGCAAGACAGGGCAAACCTACGAGCAGTACTTC. The chain combines TRBV6-6 with TRBJ2-7; 7 nucleotides match TRBD1. Germline CDR1 reads MNHNY; CDR2 reads SVGAGI (reference sequence). Trimming at V came to 6 bases and at J to 2 bases, leaving 7 bases not matched to a gene. The CDR3 has 14 amino acids.

The V gene is TRBV15, the J gene TRBJ2-1; 9 bases fit TRBD2. The CDR3 sequence is 16 residues long. Unmatched junction bases numbered 6, after V lost 0 bases and J lost 6 bases. The germline V gene has CDR1 LNHNV and CDR2 YYDKDF (reference sequence). In DNA form, the CDR3 reads TGTGCCACCAGCAGAGATCTAGCGGGATCCCTCAATGAGCAGTTCTTC. It encodes CATSRDLAGSLNEQFF.

This clone was detected a few times. The chain recombines TRBV7-6 with TRBJ2-3; no clear D gene. The CDR3 runs 12 residues. The V gene's germline CDR1 is SGHVS and CDR2 FNYEAQ. V lost 4 bases and J lost 4, with 6 bases in between. The CDR3 sequence: CASSSLPDTQYF. In DNA form, the CDR3 reads TGTGCCAGCAGCTCCTTACCAGATACGCAGTATTTT. The variable domain in full, completed from reference TRBV7-6 and TRBJ2-3, reads GAGVSQSPRYKVTKRGQDVALRCDPISGHVSLYWYRQALGQGPEFLTYFNYEAQQDKSGLPNDRFSAERPEGSISTLTIQRTEQRDSAMYRCASSSLPDTQYFGPGTRLTVL.

The chain joins TRBV18 to TRBJ1-3; the match to TRBD1 covers 9 bases. V lost 6 bases to trimming and J lost 2 bases; unmatched junction nucleotides: 11. The CDR3 sequence is 17 residues long. Germline V lookup: CDR1 KGHSH, CDR2 LQKENI. CDR3 sequence: CASSLSGTGSPGNTIYF. The CDR3 DNA reads as TGTGCCAGCTCCCTTTCCGGGACAGGGTCCCCTGGAAACACCATATATTTT.

The chain employs TRBV5-4 and TRBJ1-2; tentatively, D is TRBD1 (5 bases). The CDR3 has 14 residues. Germline-derived CDR1 and CDR2 are SGHNT and YYREEE (reference sequence). V lost 5 bases and J 5 bases, leaving 16 bases between the germline ends. In nucleotides, the CDR3 is TGTGCCAGCAGTCCTGAATCCGCAGGGTATGGCTACACCTTC. Encoded protein: CASSPESAGYGYTF.